The following is a T cell receptor (beta chain) sequence with its context. No antigen is known for it. The study ran its PCR with 60 Vbeta and 13 Jbeta primers. In the original workflow: In a later analysis, of 70 million to 85 million unique beta chains, 9 million to 11 million appeared in at least two donors. Libraries were prepared by immunoSEQ multiplex PCR; TCRdb keeps only in-frame clonotypes and omits some of them. V and J calls and clone size are copied from that table; D and trimming were computed from the DNA. The data show about 170,000 clones, around 82% seen once. The data were taken from a study of cytomegalovirus exposure and HLA in healthy donors. The study, taken as a whole, reports: Association of a missense DCLRE1C variant with TCR beta V- and J-gene trimming was reported in a later analysis.

Trimming left V 6 bases short and J 1 base short, with 12 bases between. Germline lookup yields CDR1 LNHDA and CDR2 SQIVND (reference sequence). This CDR3 comprises 14 residues. The sequenced sample was PBMCs. The sequence was collected from a male donor in good health and CMV-seronegative. This chain uses TRBV19 with TRBJ1-1, with a possible D match to TRBD1 (6 bases). The CDR3 DNA reads TGTGCCAGTAGCAACAGGGAGAGGAACACTGAAGCTTTCTTT. It yields the protein CASSNRERNTEAFF.